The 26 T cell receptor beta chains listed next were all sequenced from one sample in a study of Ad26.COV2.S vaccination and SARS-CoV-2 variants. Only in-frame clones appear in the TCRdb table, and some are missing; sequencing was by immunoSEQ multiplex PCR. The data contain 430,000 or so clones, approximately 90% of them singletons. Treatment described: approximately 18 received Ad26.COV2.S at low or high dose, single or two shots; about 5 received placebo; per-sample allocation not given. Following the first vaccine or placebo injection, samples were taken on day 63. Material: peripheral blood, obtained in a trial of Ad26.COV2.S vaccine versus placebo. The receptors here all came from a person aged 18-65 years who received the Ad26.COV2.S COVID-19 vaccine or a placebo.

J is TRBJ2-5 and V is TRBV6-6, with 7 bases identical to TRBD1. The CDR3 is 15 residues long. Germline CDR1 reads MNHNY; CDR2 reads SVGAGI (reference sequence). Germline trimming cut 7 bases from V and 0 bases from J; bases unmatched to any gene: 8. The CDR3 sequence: CASTTGTDDQETQYF. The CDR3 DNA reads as TGTGCCAGCACGACCGGGACAGACGACCAAGAGACCCAGTACTTC.

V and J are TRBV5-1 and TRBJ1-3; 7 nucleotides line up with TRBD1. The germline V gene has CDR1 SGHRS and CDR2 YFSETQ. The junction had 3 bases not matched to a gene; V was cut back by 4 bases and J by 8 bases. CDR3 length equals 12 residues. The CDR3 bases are TGCGCCAGCAGCGACAGGGAGGACACCATATATTTT. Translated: CASSDREDTIYF.

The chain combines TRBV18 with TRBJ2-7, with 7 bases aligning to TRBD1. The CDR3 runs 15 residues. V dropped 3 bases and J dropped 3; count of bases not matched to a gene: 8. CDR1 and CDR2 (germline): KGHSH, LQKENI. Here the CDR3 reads CASSPESGTDYEQYF. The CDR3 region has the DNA TGTGCCAGCTCACCTGAGTCCGGGACAGACTACGAGCAGTACTTC.

The CDR3 loop reads CASSPTAAYNEQFF. The CDR3 DNA sequence: TGTGCCAGCAGCCCGACAGCCGCCTACAATGAGCAGTTCTTC. The J gene is TRBJ2-1, the V gene TRBV7-9; a possible D gene is TRBD1 (5 bases). Germline CDR1 is SEHNR and CDR2 is FQNEAQ (reference sequence). This CDR3 region has 14 residues. The V end lost 5 bases, the J end lost 2 bases, and 10 bases lay between the germline ends.

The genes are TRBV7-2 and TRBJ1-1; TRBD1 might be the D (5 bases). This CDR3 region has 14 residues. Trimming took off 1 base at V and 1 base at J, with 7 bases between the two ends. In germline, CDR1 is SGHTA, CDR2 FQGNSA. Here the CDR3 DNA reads TGTGCCAGCAGCTTAGATACAGGGAACACTGAAGCTTTCTTT. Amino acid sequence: CASSLDTGNTEAFF. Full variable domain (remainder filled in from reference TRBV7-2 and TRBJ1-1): GAGVSQSPSNKVTEKGKDVELRCDPISGHTALYWYRQSLGQGLEFLIYFQGNSAPDKSGLPSDRFSAERTGGSVSTLTIQRTQQEDSAVYLCASSLDTGNTEAFFGQGTRLTVV.

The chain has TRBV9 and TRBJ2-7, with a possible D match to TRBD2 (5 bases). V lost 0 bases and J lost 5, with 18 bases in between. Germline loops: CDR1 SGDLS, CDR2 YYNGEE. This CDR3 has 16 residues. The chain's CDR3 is CASSVAIGRLGDEQYF. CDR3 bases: TGTGCCAGCAGCGTAGCTATAGGCCGCCTGGGAGACGAGCAGTACTTC.

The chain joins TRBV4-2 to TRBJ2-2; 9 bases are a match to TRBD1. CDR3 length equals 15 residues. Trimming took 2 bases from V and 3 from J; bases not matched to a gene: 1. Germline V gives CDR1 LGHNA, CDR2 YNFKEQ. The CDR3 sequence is CASSQWTGDTGELFF. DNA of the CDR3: TGTGCCAGCAGCCAATGGACAGGGGACACCGGGGAGCTGTTTTTT.

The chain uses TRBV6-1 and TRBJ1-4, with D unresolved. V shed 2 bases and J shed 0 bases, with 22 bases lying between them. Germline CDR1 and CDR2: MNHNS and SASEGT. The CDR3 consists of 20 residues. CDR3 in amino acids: CASSERPKVSRRTTNEKLFF. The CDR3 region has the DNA TGTGCCAGCAGTGAAAGGCCAAAGGTATCCAGGAGAACAACTAATGAAAAACTGTTTTTT.

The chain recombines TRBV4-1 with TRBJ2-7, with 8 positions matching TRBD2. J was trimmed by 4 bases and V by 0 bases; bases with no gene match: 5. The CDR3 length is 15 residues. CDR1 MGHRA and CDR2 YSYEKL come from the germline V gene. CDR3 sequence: CASSQEHSGEYEQYF. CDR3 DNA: TGCGCCAGCAGCCAAGAGCATAGCGGGGAGTACGAGCAGTACTTC.

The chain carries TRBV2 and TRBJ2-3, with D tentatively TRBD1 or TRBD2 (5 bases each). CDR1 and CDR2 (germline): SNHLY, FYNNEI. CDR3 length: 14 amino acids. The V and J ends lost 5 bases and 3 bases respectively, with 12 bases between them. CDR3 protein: CASSLGDPTDTQYF. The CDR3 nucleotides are TGTGCCAGCAGTTTGGGGGACCCAACAGATACGCAGTATTTT.

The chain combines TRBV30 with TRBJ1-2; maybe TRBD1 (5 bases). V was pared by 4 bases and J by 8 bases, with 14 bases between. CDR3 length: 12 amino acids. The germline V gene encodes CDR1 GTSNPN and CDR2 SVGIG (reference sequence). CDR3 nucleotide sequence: TGTGCCTGGACTACAGGAGTCCACGGCTACACCTTC. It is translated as CAWTTGVHGYTF.

The CDR3 DNA sequence: TGTGCCAGTACGTTGGGGGCCACTGAAGCTTTCTTT. Translating gives CASTLGATEAFF. This rearrangement joins TRBV19 to TRBJ1-1, with D possibly being TRBD1 (6 bases). The CDR3 consists of 12 residues. The germline gives CDR1 LNHDA, CDR2 SQIVND (reference sequence). V was clipped by 7 bases and J by 4 bases, with 10 bases between them.

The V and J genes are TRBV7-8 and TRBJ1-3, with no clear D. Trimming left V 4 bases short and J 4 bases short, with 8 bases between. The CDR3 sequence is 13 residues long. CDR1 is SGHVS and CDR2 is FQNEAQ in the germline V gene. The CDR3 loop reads CASSSTPGNTIYF. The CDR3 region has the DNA TGTGCCAGCAGCTCCACGCCGGGAAACACCATATATTTT.

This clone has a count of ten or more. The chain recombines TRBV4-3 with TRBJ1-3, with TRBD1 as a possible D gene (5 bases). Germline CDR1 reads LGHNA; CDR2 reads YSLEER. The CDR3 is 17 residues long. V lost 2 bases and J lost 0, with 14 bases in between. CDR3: CASSQNLQGSSGNTIYF. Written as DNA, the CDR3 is TGCGCCAGCAGCCAAAATCTCCAGGGAAGCTCTGGAAACACCATATATTTT.

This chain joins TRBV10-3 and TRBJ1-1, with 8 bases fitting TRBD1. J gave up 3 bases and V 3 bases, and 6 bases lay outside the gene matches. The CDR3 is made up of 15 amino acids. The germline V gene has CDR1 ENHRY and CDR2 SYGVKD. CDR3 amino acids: CAISDTQGADTEAFF. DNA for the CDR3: TGTGCCATCAGTGACACCCAGGGGGCGGACACTGAAGCTTTCTTT.

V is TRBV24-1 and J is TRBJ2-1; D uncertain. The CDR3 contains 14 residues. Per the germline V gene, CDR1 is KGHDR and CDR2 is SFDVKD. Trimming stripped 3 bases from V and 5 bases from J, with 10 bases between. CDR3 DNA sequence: TGTGCCACCAGTGATCAGACACGAAACAATGAGCAGTTCTTC. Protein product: CATSDQTRNNEQFF.

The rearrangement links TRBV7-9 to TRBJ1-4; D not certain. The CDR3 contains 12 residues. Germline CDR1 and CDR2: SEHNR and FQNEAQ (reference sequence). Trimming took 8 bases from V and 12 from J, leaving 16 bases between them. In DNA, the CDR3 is TGTGCCAGCTCGAGCGCTGCGGAGGAACTGTTTTTT. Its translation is CASSSAAEELFF.

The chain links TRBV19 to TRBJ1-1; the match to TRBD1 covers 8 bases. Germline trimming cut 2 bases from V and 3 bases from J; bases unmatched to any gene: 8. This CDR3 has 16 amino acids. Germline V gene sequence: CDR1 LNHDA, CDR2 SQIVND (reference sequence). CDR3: CASSISRGLKDTEAFF. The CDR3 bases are TGTGCCAGTAGTATATCCAGGGGGCTGAAGGACACTGAAGCTTTCTTT.

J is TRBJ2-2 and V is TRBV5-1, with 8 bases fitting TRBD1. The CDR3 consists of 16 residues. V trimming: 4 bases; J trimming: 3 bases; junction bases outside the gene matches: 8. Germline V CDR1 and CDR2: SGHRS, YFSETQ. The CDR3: CASSTGQGPHTGELFF. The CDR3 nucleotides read TGCGCCAGCAGCACTGGACAGGGCCCCCACACCGGGGAGCTGTTTTTT. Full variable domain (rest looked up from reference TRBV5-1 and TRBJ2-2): KAGVTQTPRYLIKTRGQQVTLSCSPISGHRSVSWYQQTPGQGLQFLFEYFSETQRNKGNFPGRFSGRQFSNSRSEMNVSTLELGDSALYLCASSTGQGPHTGELFFGEGSRLTVL.

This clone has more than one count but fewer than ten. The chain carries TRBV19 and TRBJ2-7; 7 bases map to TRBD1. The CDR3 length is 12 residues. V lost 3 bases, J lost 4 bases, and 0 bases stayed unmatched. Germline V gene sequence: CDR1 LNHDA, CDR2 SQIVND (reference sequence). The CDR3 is CASSMTGYEQYF. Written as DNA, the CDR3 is TGTGCCAGTAGTATGACAGGGTACGAGCAGTACTTC.

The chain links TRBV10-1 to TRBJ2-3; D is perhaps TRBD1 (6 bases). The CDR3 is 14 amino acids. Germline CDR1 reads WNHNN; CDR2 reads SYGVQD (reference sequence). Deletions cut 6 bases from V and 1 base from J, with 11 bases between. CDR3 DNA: TGCGCCAGCAGCCCCGGACAGCGCACAGATACGCAGTATTTT. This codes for CASSPGQRTDTQYF.

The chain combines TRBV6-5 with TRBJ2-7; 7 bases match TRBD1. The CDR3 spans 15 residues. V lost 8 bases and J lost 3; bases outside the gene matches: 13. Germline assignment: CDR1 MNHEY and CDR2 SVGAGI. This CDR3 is CASQGRGQGFYEQYF. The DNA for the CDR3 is TGTGCCAGCCAAGGAAGGGGGCAGGGGTTCTACGAGCAGTACTTC.

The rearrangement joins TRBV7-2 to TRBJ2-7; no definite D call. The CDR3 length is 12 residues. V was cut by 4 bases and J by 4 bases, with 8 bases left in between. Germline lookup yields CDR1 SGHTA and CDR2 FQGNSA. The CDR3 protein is CASSSSSYEQYF. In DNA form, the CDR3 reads TGTGCCAGCAGCTCCTCCTCGTACGAGCAGTACTTC.

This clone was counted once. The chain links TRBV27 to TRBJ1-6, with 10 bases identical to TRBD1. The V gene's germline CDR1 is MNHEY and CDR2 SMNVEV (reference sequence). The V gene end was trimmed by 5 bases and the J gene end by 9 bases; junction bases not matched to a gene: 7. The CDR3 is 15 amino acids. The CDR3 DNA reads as TGTGCCAGCAGTCTGCGACAGGGGGCTTTTTCACCCCTCCACTTT. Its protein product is CASSLRQGAFSPLHF.

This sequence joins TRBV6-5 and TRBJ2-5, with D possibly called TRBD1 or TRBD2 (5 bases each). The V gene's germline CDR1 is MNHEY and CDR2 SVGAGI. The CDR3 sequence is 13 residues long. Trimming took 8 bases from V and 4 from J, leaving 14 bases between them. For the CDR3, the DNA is TGTGCCAGCGGGACCAACACGGCAGAGACCCAGTACTTC. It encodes CASGTNTAETQYF.

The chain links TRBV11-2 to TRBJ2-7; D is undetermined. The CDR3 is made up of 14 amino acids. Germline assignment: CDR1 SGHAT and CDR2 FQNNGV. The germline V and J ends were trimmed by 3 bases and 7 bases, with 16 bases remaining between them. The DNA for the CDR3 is TGTGCCAGCAGCTTTTCCTCAACGCGATGGGAGCAGTACTTC. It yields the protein CASSFSSTRWEQYF.